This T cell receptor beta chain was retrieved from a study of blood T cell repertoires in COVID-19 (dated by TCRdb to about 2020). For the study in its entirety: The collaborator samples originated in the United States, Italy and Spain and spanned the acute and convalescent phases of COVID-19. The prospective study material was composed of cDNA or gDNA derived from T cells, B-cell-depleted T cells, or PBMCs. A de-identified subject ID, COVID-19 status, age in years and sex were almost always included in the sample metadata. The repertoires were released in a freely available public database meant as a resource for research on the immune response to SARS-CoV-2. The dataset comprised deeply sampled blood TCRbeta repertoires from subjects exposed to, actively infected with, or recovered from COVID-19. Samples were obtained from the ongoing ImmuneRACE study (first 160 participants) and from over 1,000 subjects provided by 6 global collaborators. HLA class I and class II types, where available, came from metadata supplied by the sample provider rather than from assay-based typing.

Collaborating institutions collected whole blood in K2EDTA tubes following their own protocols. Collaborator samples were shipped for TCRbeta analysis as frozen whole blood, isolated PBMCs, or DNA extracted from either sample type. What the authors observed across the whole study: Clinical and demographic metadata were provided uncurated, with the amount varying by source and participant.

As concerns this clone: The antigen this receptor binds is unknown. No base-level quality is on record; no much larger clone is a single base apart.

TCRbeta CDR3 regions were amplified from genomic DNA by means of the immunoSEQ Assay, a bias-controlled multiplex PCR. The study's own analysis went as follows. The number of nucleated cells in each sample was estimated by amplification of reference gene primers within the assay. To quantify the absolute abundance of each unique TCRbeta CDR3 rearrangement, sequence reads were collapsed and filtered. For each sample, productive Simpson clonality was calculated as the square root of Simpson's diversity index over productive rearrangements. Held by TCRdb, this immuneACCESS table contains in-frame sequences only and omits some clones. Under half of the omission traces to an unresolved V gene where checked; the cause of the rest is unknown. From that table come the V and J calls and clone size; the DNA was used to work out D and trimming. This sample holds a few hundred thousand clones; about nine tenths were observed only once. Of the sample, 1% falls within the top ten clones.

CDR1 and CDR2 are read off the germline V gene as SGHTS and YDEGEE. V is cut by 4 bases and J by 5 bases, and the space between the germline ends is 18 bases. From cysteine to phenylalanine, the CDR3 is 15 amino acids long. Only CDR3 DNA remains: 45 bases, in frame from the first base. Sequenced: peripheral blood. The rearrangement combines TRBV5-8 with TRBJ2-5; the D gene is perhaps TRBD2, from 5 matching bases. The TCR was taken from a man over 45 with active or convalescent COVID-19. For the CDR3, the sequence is CASSQETGKSETQYF. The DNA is TGTGCCAGCAGCCAAGAGACGGGGAAGAGCGAGACCCAGTACTTC.